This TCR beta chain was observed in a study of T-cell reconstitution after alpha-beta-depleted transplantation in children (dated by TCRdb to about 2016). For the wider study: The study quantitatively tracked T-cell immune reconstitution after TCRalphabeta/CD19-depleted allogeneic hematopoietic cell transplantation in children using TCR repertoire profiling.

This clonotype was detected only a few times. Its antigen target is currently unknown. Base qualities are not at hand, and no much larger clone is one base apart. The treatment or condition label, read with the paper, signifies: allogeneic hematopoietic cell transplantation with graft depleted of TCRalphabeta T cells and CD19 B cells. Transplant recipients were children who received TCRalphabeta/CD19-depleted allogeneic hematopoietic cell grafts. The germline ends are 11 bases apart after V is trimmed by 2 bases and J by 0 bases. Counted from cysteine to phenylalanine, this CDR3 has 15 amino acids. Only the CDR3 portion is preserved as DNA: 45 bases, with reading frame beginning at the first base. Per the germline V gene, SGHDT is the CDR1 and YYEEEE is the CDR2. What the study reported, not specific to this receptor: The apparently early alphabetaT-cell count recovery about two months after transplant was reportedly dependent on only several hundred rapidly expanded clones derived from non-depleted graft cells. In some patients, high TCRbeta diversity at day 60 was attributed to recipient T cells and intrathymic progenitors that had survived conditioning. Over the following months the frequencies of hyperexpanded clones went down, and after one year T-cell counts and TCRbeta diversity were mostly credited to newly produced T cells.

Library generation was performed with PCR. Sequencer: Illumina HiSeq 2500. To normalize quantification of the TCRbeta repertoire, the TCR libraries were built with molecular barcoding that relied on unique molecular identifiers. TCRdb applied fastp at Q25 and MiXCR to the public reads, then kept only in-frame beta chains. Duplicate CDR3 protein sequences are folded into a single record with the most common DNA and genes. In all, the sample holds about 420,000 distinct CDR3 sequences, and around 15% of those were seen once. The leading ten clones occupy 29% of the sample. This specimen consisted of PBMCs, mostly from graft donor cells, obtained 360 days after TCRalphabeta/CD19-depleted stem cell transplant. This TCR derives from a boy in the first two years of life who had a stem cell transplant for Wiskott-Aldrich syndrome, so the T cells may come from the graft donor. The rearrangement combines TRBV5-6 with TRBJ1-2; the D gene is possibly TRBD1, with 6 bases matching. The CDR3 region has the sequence CASSFGTLTNYGYTF. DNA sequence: TGTGCCAGCAGCTTCGGGACACTTACTAACTATGGCTACACCTTC.